Listed below are T cell receptor beta chains from one sample, sequenced in a study of T-cell reconstitution after alpha-beta-depleted transplantation in children. TCRdb ran MiXCR on the PCR reads and lists one entry per CDR3 protein. The table lists approximately 47,000 distinct CDR3 sequences, 50% to 55% of them singletons. This material consisted of peripheral blood, taken before TCRalphabeta/CD19-depleted stem cell transplant. All receptors come from a boy younger than two with SCID, due to receive a stem cell transplant. CDR3s include the opening cysteine and the closing phenylalanine or tryptophan. The D gene is left open where the match is weak. For some rows the clone size is stated as once, few or many, or as a class when expanded; others skip it.

D gene: .
clone size: few
J gene: TRBJ2-3
V gene: TRBV7-2
CDR3 DNA: TGTGCCAGCAGCTTAAAGTGGGGTGGAGATACGCAGTATTTT
CDR3 protein: CASSLKWGGDTQYF

D gene: TRBD2
clone size: .
J gene: TRBJ2-1
V gene: TRBV3-1
CDR3 DNA: TGTGCCAGCAGCCTCCGGACTAGCGGGGGCTACAATGAGCAGTTCTTC
CDR3 protein: CASSLRTSGGYNEQFF

D gene: .
clone size: .
J gene: TRBJ1-1
V gene: TRBV19
CDR3 DNA: TGTGCCAGTAGTTCGGGCAGATCCGTCACTGAAGCTTTCTTT
CDR3 protein: CASSSGRSVTEAFF

D gene: .
clone size: .
J gene: TRBJ2-1
V gene: TRBV6-5
CDR3 DNA: TGTGCCAGCACGGGGGTCTACAATGAGCAGTTCTTC
CDR3 protein: CASTGVYNEQFF

D gene: .
clone size: few
J gene: TRBJ1-2
V gene: TRBV11-2
CDR3 DNA: TGTGCCAGCATCTCCCCAAGCAGGACAGTTCATCGAAACTATGGCTACACCTTC
CDR3 protein: CASISPSRTVHRNYGYTF

D gene: .
clone size: .
J gene: TRBJ2-1
V gene: TRBV20-1
CDR3 DNA: TGCAGTGCTATTCACAATGAGCAGTTCTTC
CDR3 protein: CSAIHNEQFF

D gene: TRBD2
clone size: .
J gene: TRBJ2-1
V gene: TRBV5-1
CDR3 DNA: TGCGCCAGCAGCTTACTAGCGGGGAGGGGCAATGAGCAGTTCTTC
CDR3 protein: CASSLLAGRGNEQFF

D gene: .
clone size: few
J gene: TRBJ2-3
V gene: TRBV5-6
CDR3 DNA: TGTGCCAGCCATGGGGGCAGGCGGAGCACAGATACGCAGTATTTT
CDR3 protein: CASHGGRRSTDTQYF

D gene: TRBD1
clone size: .
J gene: TRBJ1-6
V gene: TRBV5-1
CDR3 DNA: TGCGCCAGCAGCGGCACGACAGGGGGCCTTTCACCCCTCCACTTT
CDR3 protein: CASSGTTGGLSPLHF

D gene: .
clone size: .
J gene: TRBJ1-3
V gene: TRBV7-2
CDR3 DNA: TGTGCCAGCAGCCCCGATGTATTATACTCTGGAAACACCATATATTTT
CDR3 protein: CASSPDVLYSGNTIYF

D gene: TRBD2
clone size: .
J gene: TRBJ2-7
V gene: TRBV13
CDR3 DNA: TGTGCCAGCAGCTTAAATGGCGGGGGGGTTGGTGAGCAGTACTTC
CDR3 protein: CASSLNGGGVGEQYF

D gene: .
clone size: .
J gene: TRBJ2-5
V gene: TRBV10-3
CDR3 DNA: TGTGCCGCCAAAAGGGGACCGGGGGAGACCCAGTACTTC
CDR3 protein: CAAKRGPGETQYF

D gene: .
clone size: once
J gene: TRBJ1-2
V gene: TRBV10-3
CDR3 DNA: TGTGCCATCAGTGATACAGCTGGCTATGGCTACACCTTC
CDR3 protein: CAISDTAGYGYTF

D gene: TRBD1
clone size: few
J gene: TRBJ2-7
V gene: TRBV4-2
CDR3 DNA: TGTGCCAGCAGCCAAGATCCCGCAGGGGGCGGATACGAGCAGTACTTC
CDR3 protein: CASSQDPAGGGYEQYF

D gene: .
clone size: .
J gene: TRBJ1-1
V gene: TRBV5-1
CDR3 DNA: TGCGCCAGCAGCTCAGACCTGGTAGGAGGTGAAGCTTTCTTT
CDR3 protein: CASSSDLVGGEAFF

D gene: .
clone size: .
J gene: TRBJ1-2
V gene: TRBV4-2
CDR3 DNA: TGTGCCAGCAGCCAAGGGACCGAGGAACACTATGGCTACACCTTC
CDR3 protein: CASSQGTEEHYGYTF

D gene: TRBD1
clone size: .
J gene: TRBJ2-7
V gene: TRBV6-5
CDR3 DNA: TGTGCCAGCAGCTACGACAGGGCCTACGAGCAGTACTTC
CDR3 protein: CASSYDRAYEQYF

D gene: .
clone size: .
J gene: TRBJ1-6
V gene: TRBV6-5
CDR3 DNA: TGTGCCAGCAGTTACTCCTCCAGCGCCTTTGGGGGATCACCCCTCCACTTT
CDR3 protein: CASSYSSSAFGGSPLHF

D gene: .
clone size: many
J gene: TRBJ2-1
V gene: TRBV3-1
CDR3 DNA: TGTGCCAGCAGCCAAAATTACCACAATGAGCAGTTCTTC
CDR3 protein: CASSQNYHNEQFF

D gene: TRBD2
clone size: .
J gene: TRBJ2-7
V gene: TRBV27
CDR3 DNA: TGTGCCAGCAGTTTTGGTGGACTAGCGGGCGAGCAGTACTTC
CDR3 protein: CASSFGGLAGEQYF

D gene: TRBD2
clone size: many
J gene: TRBJ2-7
V gene: TRBV7-2
CDR3 DNA: TGTGCCAGCAGCAACCGGACTAGCGGGGCTGGTTCCTACGAGCAGTACTTC
CDR3 protein: CASSNRTSGAGSYEQYF

D gene: .
clone size: .
J gene: TRBJ1-2
V gene: TRBV7-9
CDR3 DNA: TGTGCCAGCAGCTGGAAAGATATCTATGGCTACACCTTC
CDR3 protein: CASSWKDIYGYTF

D gene: .
clone size: .
J gene: TRBJ2-1
V gene: TRBV7-2
CDR3 DNA: TGTGCCAGCAGCTGGGTACAGGGATCCTACAATGAGCAGTTCTTC
CDR3 protein: CASSWVQGSYNEQFF

D gene: TRBD2
clone size: .
J gene: TRBJ2-1
V gene: TRBV4-2
CDR3 DNA: TGTGCCAGCAGCCATGACACAGGACTAGTCAATGAGCAGTTCTTC
CDR3 protein: CASSHDTGLVNEQFF

D gene: .
clone size: once
J gene: TRBJ2-2
V gene: TRBV5-1
CDR3 DNA: TGCGCCAGCAGCTTGGGGGGAACCGGGGAGCTGTTTTTT
CDR3 protein: CASSLGGTGELFF

D gene: .
clone size: .
J gene: TRBJ2-7
V gene: TRBV10-3
CDR3 DNA: TGTGCCACCCACTCGGACGGCTACGAGCAGTACTTC
CDR3 protein: CATHSDGYEQYF